This passage covers 20 T cell receptor beta chains from one sample sequenced in a study of cytomegalovirus exposure and HLA in healthy donors. The PCR used 60 Vbeta and 13 Jbeta primers. Here immunoSEQ multiplex PCR was the method, and the copy in TCRdb shows in-frame clones only, minus some. This sample has some 100,000 clones, with roughly three quarters found just once. The sequencing sample was made of PBMCs. The receptor source for this set is a female donor in good health and CMV-seropositive.

This chain joins TRBV5-8 and TRBJ1-2; D remains ambiguous. The germline V gene has CDR1 SGHTS and CDR2 YDEGEE. CDR3 length: 12 residues. Trimming shortened V by 4 bases and J by 5 bases, and 9 bases separated the two germline ends. CDR3 residues: CASSPWSYGYTF. CDR3 DNA sequence: TGTGCCAGCAGCCCTTGGAGTTATGGCTACACCTTC.

V usage is TRBV27 and J usage is TRBJ1-2; the D gene is possibly TRBD1 (5 bases). V gave up 8 bases and J gave up 2 bases, with 12 bases separating them. The CDR3 covers 13 residues. Germline CDR1 reads MNHEY; CDR2 reads SMNVEV (reference sequence). The CDR3 protein is CASGGGPNYGYTF. The CDR3 nucleotides are TGTGCCAGCGGGGGGGGACCCAACTATGGCTACACCTTC.

The chain joins TRBV19 to TRBJ2-5; 10 positions agree with TRBD1. Unmatched junction bases numbered 8, after V lost 5 bases and J lost 5 bases. Germline-derived CDR1 and CDR2 are LNHDA and SQIVND (reference sequence). This CDR3 is built from 15 residues. DNA of the CDR3: TGTGCCAGTAGTGTTGACAGGGGGCGCGGGGAGACCCAGTACTTC. This codes for CASSVDRGRGETQYF.

The rearrangement uses TRBV4-1 and TRBJ2-3, with 16 bases fitting TRBD2. The CDR3 covers 17 residues. The trim removed 0 bases at V and 11 bases at J, leaving 8 bases unmatched. Germline lookup yields CDR1 MGHRA and CDR2 YSYEKL. The CDR3 DNA reads TGCGCCAGCAGCCAAGACCCCGGGACTAGCGGGGGGGTCAAGCAGTATTTT. Protein product: CASSQDPGTSGGVKQYF.

This chain links TRBV27 with TRBJ1-1, with TRBD1 identical over 7 bases. Germline V gene data show CDR1 as MNHEY and CDR2 as SMNVEV (reference sequence). V shed 5 bases and J 7 bases; nucleotides not matched to a gene: 13. The CDR3 runs to 15 residues. This chain's CDR3 is CASSLSRQGQGEAFF. CDR3 nucleotides: TGTGCCAGCAGTCTTTCTCGACAGGGTCAGGGTGAAGCTTTCTTT.

This chain links TRBV4-3 with TRBJ1-2, with a tentative D call TRBD1 (6 bases). The germline CDR1 and CDR2 sequences are LGHNA and YSLEER. Trimming removed 2 bases from V and 3 bases from J, with 16 bases in between. The CDR3 is 16 residues long. DNA of the CDR3: TGCGCCAGCAGCCAAATCCCCGGGGGGCAACACTATGGCTACACCTTC. Encoded protein: CASSQIPGGQHYGYTF.

The chain is built from TRBV25-1 and TRBJ1-2; TRBD1 is a possible D gene (6 bases). This CDR3 comprises 14 residues. Trimming cost V 6 bases and J 3 bases, with 14 bases left between them. CDR1 and CDR2 (germline): MGHDK, SYGVNS. The CDR3 coding sequence is TGTGCCAGCAGCGCGAACAGGGTACACTATGGCTACACCTTC. As protein: CASSANRVHYGYTF.

About this clone itself: This sample also contains other DNA sequences that code for the same CDR3. J is TRBJ1-2 and V is TRBV5-4; tentative D call: TRBD1 (6 bases). The CDR3 sequence is 13 residues long. CDR1 is SGHNT and CDR2 is YYREEE in the germline V gene (reference sequence). V was shortened by 7 bases and J by 4 bases, with 14 bases between the two germline ends. CDR3 loop: CASGIGGSYGYTF. Written as DNA, the CDR3 is TGTGCCAGCGGTATAGGGGGAAGCTATGGCTACACCTTC. Full variable domain (missing parts from reference TRBV5-4 and TRBJ1-2): ETGVTQSPTHLIKTRGQQVTLRCSSQSGHNTVSWYQQALGQGPQFIFQYYREEENGRGNFPPRFSGLQFPNYSSELNVNALELDDSALYLCASGIGGSYGYTFGSGTRLTVV.

The V gene is TRBV19, the J gene TRBJ1-2, with D unresolved. The germline V gene has CDR1 LNHDA and CDR2 SQIVND (reference sequence). This CDR3 spans 13 amino acids. V lost 2 bases and J 2 bases, leaving 6 bases between the germline ends. The CDR3 bases are TGTGCCAGTAGTATATCCAGAAACTATGGCTACACCTTC. Translating gives CASSISRNYGYTF. Variable domain in full (rest from reference TRBV19 and TRBJ1-2): DGGITQSPKYLFRKEGQNVTLSCEQNLNHDAMYWYRQDPGQGLRLIYYSQIVNDFQKGDIAEGYSVSREKKESFPLTVTSAQKNPTAFYLCASSISRNYGYTFGSGTRLTVV.

The chain carries TRBV11-2 and TRBJ2-5, with TRBD2 as a possible D gene (5 bases). Germline V gene data show CDR1 as SGHAT and CDR2 as FQNNGV. V was shortened by 5 bases and J by 1 base, with 14 bases between the two germline ends. CDR3 length: 15 residues. The chain's CDR3 is CASSVFGSGQETQYF. CDR3 nucleotide sequence: TGTGCCAGCAGCGTGTTTGGGAGCGGCCAAGAGACCCAGTACTTC.

The chain joins TRBV6-5 to TRBJ1-1; 9 bases fit TRBD1. The CDR3 loop spans 14 amino acids. The trim removed 6 bases at V and 4 bases at J, leaving 6 bases unmatched. CDR1 MNHEY and CDR2 SVGAGI come from the germline V gene. For the CDR3, the DNA is TGTGCCAGCAGCTTGGGACAGGGTGTCACTGAAGCTTTCTTT. It encodes CASSLGQGVTEAFF.

This chain connects TRBV4-1 to TRBJ1-4; D might be TRBD1 (5 bases). V dropped 0 bases and J dropped 2 bases, with 7 bases sitting between them. From germline, CDR1 is MGHRA and CDR2 YSYEKL. There are 15 residues in the CDR3. This CDR3 reads CASSQDRGTNEKLFF. The CDR3 nucleotides read TGCGCCAGCAGCCAAGATCGGGGGACTAATGAAAAACTGTTTTTT.

The chain is built from TRBV6-5 and TRBJ2-1; 8 bases line up with TRBD1. The germline gives CDR1 MNHEY, CDR2 SVGAGI. The CDR3 is made up of 14 amino acids. Trimming took 4 bases from V and 4 from J; bases not matched to a gene: 3. The CDR3 spells CASSSRDRYNEQFF. CDR3 nucleotide sequence: TGTGCCAGCAGTTCCCGGGACAGGTACAATGAGCAGTTCTTC.

The rearrangement uses TRBV7-5 and TRBJ1-1; the DNA was not used to check the table's D call, TRBD1. TRBV7-5 is assigned pseudogene status. There are 16 residues in the CDR3. CDR3 sequence reads: CARSWQGRWGHTEAFF. The CDR3 bases are TGTGCCAGAAGCTGGCAAGGACGTTGGGGGCACACTGAAGCTTTCTTT.

The rearrangement links TRBV19 to TRBJ2-1; 7 nucleotides line up with TRBD2. The V segment lost 7 bases and the J segment 4 bases; nucleotides outside the gene matches: 10. Per the germline V gene, CDR1 is LNHDA and CDR2 is SQIVND (reference sequence). This CDR3 has 15 residues. The CDR3 spells CASTLGGGSYNEQFF. As DNA, the CDR3 is TGTGCCAGTACCCTGGGAGGCGGGAGTTACAATGAGCAGTTCTTC.

This chain links TRBV10-3 with TRBJ2-5, with D possibly matching TRBD2 (5 bases). CDR3 length equals 14 residues. The germline CDR1 and CDR2 sequences are ENHRY and SYGVKD. Trimming took 0 bases from V and 7 from J, leaving 12 bases between them. CDR3 sequence (DNA): TGTGCCATCAGTGAGTCCTTTGAGGGTGGGACCCAGTACTTC. The encoded protein is CAISESFEGGTQYF.

The chain employs TRBV5-6 and TRBJ2-1; possibly TRBD2 for D (6 bases). The CDR3 loop spans 16 amino acids. Trimming shortened V by 5 bases and J by 2 bases, and 17 bases separated the two germline ends. Germline V gene lookup returns CDR1 SGHDT and CDR2 YYEEEE. The CDR3 DNA follows: TGTGCCAGCAGGCGGGGAGCGGGCGCAACCTACAATGAGCAGTTCTTC. Protein product: CASRRGAGATYNEQFF.

This sequence joins TRBV19 and TRBJ1-5, with a weak D call TRBD1 (5 bases). The V and J ends lost 5 bases and 1 base respectively, with 18 bases between them. Germline V lookup: CDR1 LNHDA, CDR2 SQIVND (reference sequence). This CDR3 is 17 amino acids long. The CDR3 reads CASSLTAGGESNQPQHF. The CDR3 DNA follows: TGTGCCAGTAGTTTAACTGCGGGGGGGGAGAGCAATCAGCCCCAGCATTTT.

This chain connects TRBV7-2 to TRBJ1-3; no definite D call. This CDR3 comprises 17 residues. Germline loops: CDR1 SGHTA, CDR2 FQGNSA. V lost 6 bases and J 0 bases, leaving 18 bases between the germline ends. The CDR3 loop reads CASSPAGTLSSGNTIYF. Written as DNA, the CDR3 is TGTGCCAGCAGTCCGGCGGGCACCTTGAGCTCTGGAAACACCATATATTTT.

This chain links TRBV5-6 with TRBJ1-2; D gene ambiguous. The CDR3 extends over 14 amino acids. V lost 4 bases to trimming and J lost 7 bases, with 17 bases between them. In germline, CDR1 is SGHDT, CDR2 YYEEEE. The CDR3 region is CASSPLLSVSGYTF. The CDR3 region has the DNA TGTGCCAGCAGCCCCCTGCTATCGGTTTCTGGCTACACCTTC.